The rows below give T cell receptor beta chains drawn from one sample of a study of blood T cell repertoires in COVID-19. TCRdb's table, derived via immunoSEQ multiplex PCR, lists solely in-frame clones and lacks some. The table shows a few hundred thousand clones, with about 87% occurring only once. Sequencing was carried out using PBMCs or T cells enriched from blood (not recorded which). All receptors derive from a woman aged 45 to 65 who had recovered from COVID-19. Both conserved end residues are part of each CDR3. A D gene is named only where the DNA matches it firmly. Rows give clone size only sometimes, using once, few, many, or a class for an expanded clone.

d_call,clone_size,j_call,v_call,cdr3_length,cdr3_nt,cdr3_aa
.,.,TRBJ2-1,TRBV18,16,TGTGCCAGCTCACGTACCCCAGGGGTCATTTCCAATGAGCAGTTCTTC,CASSRTPGVISNEQFF
.,once,TRBJ1-2,TRBV7-9,11,TGTGCCAGCAGCTTACAGTATGGCTACACCTTC,CASSLQYGYTF
TRBD1,many,TRBJ1-4,TRBV19,16,TGTGCCAGTAGTGTGGGACAGGTCTCAACTAATGAAAAACTGTTTTTT,CASSVGQVSTNEKLFF
TRBD2,.,TRBJ2-3,TRBV7-2,13,TGTGCCAGCAGCTCCGGGAGGGCTGATACGCAGTATTTT,CASSSGRADTQYF
TRBD1,.,TRBJ1-4,TRBV25-1,15,TGTGCCAGCAGTGAATCTGGACAGGGCACAGAAAAACTGTTTTTT,CASSESGQGTEKLFF
.,.,TRBJ1-2,TRBV20-1,12,TGCAGTGCTAGTGAGGCTTTCTATGGCTACACCTTC,CSASEAFYGYTF
TRBD2,.,TRBJ2-7,TRBV4-3,15,TGCGCCAGCAGCCTCCTATCGGGGGGGCCCTACGAGCAGTACTTC,CASSLLSGGPYEQYF
TRBD1,.,TRBJ1-2,TRBV7-6,14,TGTGCCAGCAGCCCGCCAGACAGGGCGGGTGGCTACACCTTC,CASSPPDRAGGYTF
.,.,TRBJ1-1,TRBV7-9,13,TGTGCCAGCACCCCGGGTAGGGGCACTGAAGCTTTCTTT,CASTPGRGTEAFF
.,.,TRBJ1-5,TRBV5-1,15,TGCGCCAGCAGCTTGGCACCAGGGTATCAACAGCCCCAGCATTTT,CASSLAPGYQQPQHF
TRBD2,.,TRBJ2-2,TRBV28,17,TGTGCCAGCAGTTATAACACCCGACTAGCGGGACCCGGGGAGCTGTTTTTT,CASSYNTRLAGPGELFF
.,.,TRBJ1-1,TRBV7-8,16,TGTGCCAGCAGCCCTTTCTGGGGCAGGGGGAACACTGAAGCTTTCTTT,CASSPFWGRGNTEAFF
TRBD2,.,TRBJ2-7,TRBV4-2,15,TGTGCCAGCAGCCAGTATAGCGGGAGGACCTACGAGCAGTACTTC,CASSQYSGRTYEQYF
TRBD2,.,TRBJ2-1,TRBV19,16,TGTGCCAGTAGAACGTCCGGGACTAGCGGGAGTCTTGAGCAGTTCTTC,CASRTSGTSGSLEQFF
TRBD1,.,TRBJ1-2,TRBV7-2,12,TGTGCCAGCAGCCCAGGGGGTAATGGCTACACCTTC,CASSPGGNGYTF
.,once,TRBJ1-1,TRBV11-1,15,TGTGCCAGCAGCCCCGGACCCTGGGGCGGCACTGAAGCTTTCTTT,CASSPGPWGGTEAFF
.,.,TRBJ1-3,TRBV7-9,14,TGTGCCAGCAGCTTAGCGGCCTCTGGAAACACCATATATTTT,CASSLAASGNTIYF
.,.,TRBJ1-3,TRBV9,15,TGTGCCAGCAGCACCAGACCGGGTGCTGGAAACACCATATATTTT,CASSTRPGAGNTIYF
TRBD1,.,TRBJ1-4,TRBV28,15,TGTGCCAGCAGTCGCACGACAGGGATGCTTTCAAAACTGTTTTTT,CASSRTTGMLSKLFF
.,.,TRBJ1-1,TRBV5-5,14,TGTGCCAGCAGCTACCAAAGACAGAACACTGAAGCTTTCTTT,CASSYQRQNTEAFF
.,.,TRBJ1-3,TRBV10-3,14,TGTGCCACTGAGGGCTTTTCATCTGGAAACACCATATATTTT,CATEGFSSGNTIYF
TRBD1,.,TRBJ1-1,TRBV7-3,14,TGTGCCAGCAGCTCCCAGGGGGGAGGCACTGAAGCTTTCTTT,CASSSQGGGTEAFF
TRBD2,.,TRBJ2-1,TRBV4-3,17,TGCGCCAGCAGCCAAGATCGGACTAGCGGGATCTACAATGAGCAGTTCTTC,CASSQDRTSGIYNEQFF
TRBD2,.,TRBJ2-1,TRBV28,16,TGTGCCAGCAGTTTATCACTAGCGAATAGGATTAATGAGCAGTTCTTC,CASSLSLANRINEQFF
TRBD2,few,TRBJ2-2,TRBV5-4,16,TGTGCCAGCAGCTCCGGGACTAGCGGGAACACCGGGGAGCTGTTTTTT,CASSSGTSGNTGELFF
.,.,TRBJ1-1,TRBV18,14,TGTGCCAGCTCACCGGGGAGCTGGGGCACTGAAGCTTTCTTT,CASSPGSWGTEAFF
.,.,TRBJ1-4,TRBV9,16,TGTGCCAGCAGCACCACACCGTATCAGGCTACCGAAAAACTGTTTTTT,CASSTTPYQATEKLFF
TRBD2,.,TRBJ2-7,TRBV7-3,16,TGTGCCAGCAGCCCCCAGGGCGGGACTACAGTCTACGAGCAGTACTTC,CASSPQGGTTVYEQYF
.,.,TRBJ2-5,TRBV7-9,13,TGTGCCAGCAGCAGGACACTCCAAGAGACCCAGTACTTC,CASSRTLQETQYF
TRBD2,.,TRBJ2-1,TRBV7-2,16,TGTGCCAGCAGCCGGGGCCTGGGACTAGGGTCATTAGAGCAGTTCTTC,CASSRGLGLGSLEQFF
.,once,TRBJ2-2,TRBV28,15,TGTGCCAGCAGAACTCCATCTTCGGACACCGGGGAGCTGTTTTTT,CASRTPSSDTGELFF
.,.,TRBJ1-4,TRBV30,13,TGTGCCTGGAGTCGGAGGAGTAATGAAAAACTGTTTTTT,CAWSRRSNEKLFF
.,.,TRBJ1-1,TRBV10-3,14,TGTGCCATCAGTGAGTTCAGGGAACCGACTGAAGCTTTCTTT,CAISEFREPTEAFF
.,.,TRBJ1-2,TRBV16,14,TGTGCCAGCAGCCTACGGGCAGGGGACTATGGCTACACCTTC,CASSLRAGDYGYTF
.,.,TRBJ2-2,TRBV27,16,TGTGCCAGCCGGAGGACTGGGGGCCCGAACACCGGGGAGCTGTTTTTT,CASRRTGGPNTGELFF
.,.,TRBJ2-3,TRBV28,16,TGTGCCAGCCAGACATTGATTTGGGCTCTCACAGATACGCAGTATTTT,CASQTLIWALTDTQYF
TRBD2,.,TRBJ2-7,TRBV18,16,TGTGCCAGCTCACCGACGACTAGCGGAGGGGGATACGAGCAGTACTTC,CASSPTTSGGGYEQYF
.,.,TRBJ1-5,TRBV28,14,TGTGCCAGCAGTTTCGGGGGGGCTCTTCAGCCCCAGCATTTT,CASSFGGALQPQHF
TRBD2,.,TRBJ2-7,TRBV6-5,14,TGTGCCAGCAGCGGACTAGCGGGAGGATACGAGCAGTACTTC,CASSGLAGGYEQYF